This T cell receptor (beta chain) was identified during a study of T cell responses to AZD1222 COVID-19 vaccine. Across the study: Doses given second, at about 4 or about 12 weeks, were pooled.

Points from the study as a whole: Spike regions recognized by vaccine-associated CD4 TCRs spanned the protein, led by 160-218 and 743-854. Increased Spike-specific TCR breadth and depth were observed after two AZD1222 doses.

As for this clone: As yet, its antigen is unknown.

V was pared by 6 bases and J by 0 bases, with 14 bases between. The CDR3 is 15 amino acids. Germline V gives CDR1 MNHEY, CDR2 SVGAGI. Clones were sequenced by immunoSEQ multiplex PCR, and TCRdb holds only the in-frame ones, with some missing. The sample includes around 150,000 clones, 94% seen only once; the top ten take 0.95% to 1.5%. Source: peripheral blood, taken on day 0 of AZD1222 vaccination. The TCR comes from an adult in good health. V gene TRBV6-5 combines with J gene TRBJ1-1, with D unresolved. CDR3 residues: CASSFLWGLNTEAFF. In DNA, the CDR3 is TGTGCCAGCAGCTTCCTTTGGGGTCTGAACACTGAAGCTTTCTTT.